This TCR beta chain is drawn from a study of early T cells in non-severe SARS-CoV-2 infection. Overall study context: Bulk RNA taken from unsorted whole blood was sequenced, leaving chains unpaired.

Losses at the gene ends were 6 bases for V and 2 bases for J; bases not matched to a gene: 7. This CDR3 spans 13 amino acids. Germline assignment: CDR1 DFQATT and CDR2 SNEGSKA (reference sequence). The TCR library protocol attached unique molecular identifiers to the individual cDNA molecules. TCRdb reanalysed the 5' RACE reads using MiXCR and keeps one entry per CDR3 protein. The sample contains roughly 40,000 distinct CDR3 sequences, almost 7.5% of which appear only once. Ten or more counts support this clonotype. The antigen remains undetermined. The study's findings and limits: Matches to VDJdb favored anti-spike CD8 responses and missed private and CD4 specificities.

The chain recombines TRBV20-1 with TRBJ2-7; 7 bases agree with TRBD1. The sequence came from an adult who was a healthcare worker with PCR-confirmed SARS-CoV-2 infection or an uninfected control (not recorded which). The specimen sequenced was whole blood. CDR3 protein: CSALRDRTYEQYF. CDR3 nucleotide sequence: TGCAGTGCGTTACGGGACAGAACCTACGAGCAGTACTTC.